One sample yielded the 21 T cell receptor beta chains listed below, sequenced in a study of blood T cell repertoires in COVID-19 (dated by TCRdb to 2018 to 2020). Preparation of the library involved the immunoSEQ multiplex PCR assay. What TCRdb holds here is the immuneACCESS table cut down to in-frame rearrangements. Part of the clones is not present; checked against another copy, under half of the missing clones reflect an unresolved V gene, and the others are unexplained. In this sample the table shows about 120,000 clones, approximately 77% of which occur a single time. The ten largest clonotypes hold 6.5% to 9.5% of the sample. The material sequenced was peripheral blood. Receptor source: a human donor in a cohort sampled during active COVID-19.

The chain has TRBV19 and TRBJ1-2; TRBD1 might be the D (6 bases). Per germline, CDR1 LNHDA and CDR2 SQIVND (reference sequence). There are 16 residues in the CDR3. V lost 4 bases and J 5 bases, leaving 20 bases between the germline ends. DNA for the CDR3: TGTGCCAGTAGTACCCCCCTTACAGGGATTGGATATGGCTACACCTTC. Protein product: CASSTPLTGIGYGYTF.

The genes are TRBV4-1 and TRBJ1-4; the match to TRBD1 covers 7 bases. With V trimmed by 0 bases and J by 7 bases, 5 bases remained unmatched. This CDR3 contains 15 residues. Germline CDR1 reads MGHRA; CDR2 reads YSYEKL. The CDR3 DNA reads as TGCGCCAGCAGCCAAGAGCAGGGGACAGTTGAAAAACTGTTTTTT. Translating gives CASSQEQGTVEKLFF.

The gene calls are TRBV6-5 and TRBJ2-3; TRBD1 agrees at 8 bases. CDR3 length: 15 amino acids. CDR1 and CDR2 from the germline V gene are MNHEY and SVGAGI. Trimming took 5 bases from V and 5 from J; bases not matched to a gene: 9. Written as DNA, the CDR3 is TGTGCCAGCAGTAGCTATGGACAGGGTGAAGATACGCAGTATTTT. Its protein product is CASSSYGQGEDTQYF.

This clone has more than one count but fewer than ten. The gene calls are TRBV12-5 and TRBJ2-1; tentatively, D is TRBD2 (6 bases). From germline, CDR1 is LGHNT and CDR2 FRNRAP. Trimming removed 2 bases from V and 6 bases from J, with 8 bases in between. This CDR3 has 13 amino acids. The DNA for the CDR3 is TGTGCTAGTGGTTTGCCCGGGAGCAATGAGCAGTTCTTC. Translation gives CASGLPGSNEQFF.

The rearrangement links TRBV19 to TRBJ1-5; TRBD1 matches at 9 bases. The CDR3 is 17 residues long. V was pared by 7 bases and J by 4 bases, with 14 bases of the junction left unmatched. Germline CDR1 and CDR2: LNHDA and SQIVND (reference sequence). The CDR3 here is CASTDPRDRVRNQPQHF. DNA for the CDR3: TGTGCCAGTACCGACCCCCGGGACAGGGTAAGGAATCAGCCCCAGCATTTT.

In this sample, this clone turned up a few times. The V call is TRBV11-3, the J call TRBJ2-7, with 7 bases identical to TRBD2. CDR1 SGHNT and CDR2 YENEEA come from the germline V gene. The V and J ends lost 5 bases and 0 bases, in that order; junction bases with no gene match: 4. This CDR3 spans 14 amino acids. The CDR3 reads CASSPGGTSYEQYF. DNA for the CDR3: TGTGCCAGCAGCCCCGGGGGGACCTCCTACGAGCAGTACTTC.

This clone occurred a few times. The chain employs TRBV10-1 and TRBJ1-1; D ambiguous. This CDR3 has 12 residues. The V end lost 8 bases, the J end lost 6 bases, and 13 bases lay between the germline ends. CDR1 and CDR2 (germline): WNHNN, SYGVQD (reference sequence). The CDR3 protein is CASEESCAEAFF. In DNA form, the CDR3 reads TGCGCCAGCGAGGAGAGTTGCGCTGAAGCTTTCTTT.

This clone came up once. The CDR3 DNA is TGTGCCAGCAGTTACAGGGAGACAGGGCCTTGGACCTTC. This encodes CASSYRETGPWTF. The V and J genes are TRBV6-5 and TRBJ1-2, with 7 bases identical to TRBD1. CDR1 MNHEY and CDR2 SVGAGI come from the germline V gene. This CDR3 region has 13 residues. The trim removed 2 bases at V and 14 bases at J, leaving 11 bases unmatched.

The chain is built from TRBV4-1 and TRBJ1-2; D remains ambiguous. There are 15 residues in the CDR3. Germline-derived CDR1 and CDR2 are MGHRA and YSYEKL. The germline V and J ends were trimmed by 0 bases and 4 bases, with 12 bases remaining between them. CDR3 residues: CASSQDLNEGYGYTF. CDR3 coding DNA: TGCGCCAGCAGCCAAGATCTCAATGAGGGCTATGGCTACACCTTC.

The rearrangement uses TRBV7-9 and TRBJ1-2; the D is unclear. Trimming pared 0 bases from V and 0 bases from J, leaving 11 bases between. The germline gives CDR1 SEHNR, CDR2 FQNEAQ (reference sequence). This CDR3 is 16 amino acids long. Here the CDR3 DNA reads TGTGCCAGCAGCTTAGCGCAGGAGGCCTCTAACTATGGCTACACCTTC. Translated: CASSLAQEASNYGYTF.

The rearrangement links TRBV4-1 to TRBJ2-7; a weak D match, TRBD2 (5 bases). The germline gives CDR1 MGHRA, CDR2 YSYEKL. The V gene lost 3 bases and the J gene lost 0 bases, with 15 bases spanning the gap. The CDR3 runs 16 residues. CDR3 region: CASSHPGVATSYEQYF. The CDR3 nucleotides are TGCGCCAGCAGCCACCCCGGGGTGGCGACCTCCTACGAGCAGTACTTC.

The chain employs TRBV21-1 and TRBJ2-7; TRBD1 is the table's D call, not checked against the DNA. TRBV21-1 is marked as a pseudogene. This CDR3 spans 12 amino acids. The CDR3 loop reads CATGQGAYEQYF. The CDR3 DNA reads TGTGCCACCGGACAGGGGGCTTACGAGCAGTACTTC.

The CDR3 DNA is TGCAGCGCCACGGCGGACACTGGGAACACTGAAGCTTTCTTT. Protein: CSATADTGNTEAFF. The chain carries TRBV29-1 and TRBJ1-1; TRBD1 is a possible D gene (5 bases). V was clipped by 7 bases and J by 1 base, with 16 bases between them. Germline CDR1 SQVTM, CDR2 ANQGSEA. This CDR3 spans 14 amino acids. The full variable domain, in which reference TRBV29-1 and TRBJ1-1 provide the parts outside the CDR3, is SAVISQKPSRDICQRGTSLTIQCQVDSQVTMMFWYRQQPGQSLTLIATANQGSEATYESGFVIDKFPISRPNLTFSTLTVSNMSPEDSSIYLCSATADTGNTEAFFGQGTRLTVV.

The chain employs TRBV30 and TRBJ2-7; 16 nucleotides align to TRBD2. J gave up 6 bases and V 1 base, and 9 bases lay outside the gene matches. Germline values: CDR1 GTSNPN, CDR2 SVGIG (reference sequence). The CDR3 runs to 17 residues. The CDR3 DNA follows: TGTGCCTGGAGTGCAACCGGGACTAGCGGGGGGGGTAGCGAGCAGTACTTC. Translating it yields CAWSATGTSGGGSEQYF.

This clone turned up a few times. The chain is built from TRBV7-2 and TRBJ1-6; weak D call: TRBD1 (6 bases). Germline V gene data show CDR1 as SGHTA and CDR2 as FQGNSA. Trimming left V 6 bases short and J 9 bases short, with 18 bases between. The CDR3 runs 15 residues. CDR3 sequence reads: CASSKTGLSPSPLHF. CDR3 nucleotide sequence: TGTGCCAGCAGTAAGACAGGACTCAGTCCTTCACCCCTCCACTTT.

V gene TRBV18 combines with J gene TRBJ1-5, with D unresolved. The CDR3 has 15 amino acids. The V gene lost 2 bases and the J gene lost 2 bases, with 10 bases spanning the gap. Germline CDR1 KGHSH, CDR2 LQKENI. CDR3: CASSPGVLGNQPQHF. In DNA form, the CDR3 reads TGTGCCAGCTCACCAGGAGTCTTGGGCAATCAGCCCCAGCATTTT.

The chain couples TRBV5-6 to TRBJ2-7; D may be TRBD1 (6 bases). This CDR3 is built from 16 residues. Germline loops: CDR1 SGHDT, CDR2 YYEEEE. V shed 1 base and J shed 4 bases, with 18 bases lying between them. The chain's CDR3 is CASSLFPGQTSYEQYF. The CDR3 DNA reads TGTGCCAGCAGCTTGTTCCCTGGACAGACCTCATACGAGCAGTACTTC.

The chain combines TRBV4-1 with TRBJ2-7, with TRBD1 matching 8 bases. The V segment lost 0 bases and the J segment 3 bases; nucleotides outside the gene matches: 7. CDR1 MGHRA and CDR2 YSYEKL come from the germline V gene. CDR3 length: 16 residues. The chain's CDR3 is CASSQDTGQVYYEQYF. Written as DNA, the CDR3 is TGCGCCAGCAGCCAAGATACGGGACAGGTCTACTACGAGCAGTACTTC.

J is TRBJ2-7 and V is TRBV5-4; 7 bases are a match to TRBD1. V lost 0 bases and J lost 7; bases outside the gene matches: 10. The CDR3 is made up of 15 amino acids. Germline V lookup: CDR1 SGHNT, CDR2 YYREEE (reference sequence). In nucleotides, the CDR3 is TGTGCCAGCAGCTTGGAAGAGGTCAGGGGGAATGAGCAGTACTTC. It codes for CASSLEEVRGNEQYF.

The CDR3 DNA reads TGTGCCAGCAGTTTGAGCAGGGGTAATGAAAAACTGTTTTTT. Its translation is CASSLSRGNEKLFF. This rearrangement joins TRBV28 to TRBJ1-4; possible D gene TRBD1, 6 bases. V was shortened by 3 bases and J by 4 bases, with 9 bases between the two germline ends. Germline V gives CDR1 MDHEN, CDR2 SYDVKM. The CDR3 sequence is 14 residues long.

V and J are TRBV7-2 and TRBJ2-3; 10 bases agree with TRBD1. V dropped 5 bases and J dropped 2; count of bases not matched to a gene: 10. The CDR3 spans 17 residues. Looked up from germline, CDR1 is SGHTA and CDR2 is FQGNSA. In DNA, the CDR3 is TGTGCCAGCAGCCCACGTTACGGACAGGGGGTCACAGATACGCAGTATTTT. Protein: CASSPRYGQGVTDTQYF.